Reported below is one T cell receptor (beta chain). The CDR3 has 17 residues. V lost 3 bases, J lost 2 bases, and 14 bases lay in between. Germline V gene lookup returns CDR1 SGHDN and CDR2 FVKESK. Here immunoSEQ multiplex PCR was the method, and the copy in TCRdb shows in-frame clones only, minus some. This sample yields around 100,000 clones, of which around nine tenths are seen a single time; 2.5% to 3.5% belongs to the top ten. The record originates from a study of control samples from healthy donors and cancer patients. The sequence came from a human donor in good health. The donor label of this sample is uncertain. The sample taken for sequencing was blood. This chain joins TRBV14 and TRBJ1-6; D perhaps matches TRBD1 (6 bases). For the CDR3, the DNA is TGTGCCAGCAGCCACCAGGGGCGGGGACCCTATAATTCACCCCTCCACTTT. It specifies CASSHQGRGPYNSPLHF.